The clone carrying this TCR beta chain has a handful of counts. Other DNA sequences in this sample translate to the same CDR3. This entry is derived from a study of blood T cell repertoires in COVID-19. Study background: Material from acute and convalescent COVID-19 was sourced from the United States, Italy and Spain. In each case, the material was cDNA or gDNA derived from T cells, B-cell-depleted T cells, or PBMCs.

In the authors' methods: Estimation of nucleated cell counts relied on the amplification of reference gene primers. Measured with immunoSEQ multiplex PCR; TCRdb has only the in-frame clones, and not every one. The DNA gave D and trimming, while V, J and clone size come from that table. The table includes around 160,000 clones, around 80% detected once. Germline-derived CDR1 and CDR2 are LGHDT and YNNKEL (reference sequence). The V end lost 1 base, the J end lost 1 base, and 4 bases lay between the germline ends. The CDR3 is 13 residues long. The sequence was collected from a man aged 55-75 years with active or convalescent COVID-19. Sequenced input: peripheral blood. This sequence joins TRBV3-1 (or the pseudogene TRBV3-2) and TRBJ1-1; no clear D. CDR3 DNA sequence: TGTGCCAGCAGCCAAGTTCAGAACACTGAAGCTTTCTTT. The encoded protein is CASSQVQNTEAFF.